This entry lists 15 T cell receptor beta chains sequenced from one sample in a study of CD8 T cells in ankylosing spondylitis. Antigens for these TCRs are unknown. TCRdb recomputed calls from the 5' RACE reads with MiXCR, one row per CDR3 protein. The repertoire includes around 440,000 distinct CDR3 sequences, roughly 15% of them detected once, and approximately 1% sits in the top ten. General observations from the study: Typical of ankylosing spondylitis blood, it appeared, was a TCR beta motif of under 10 highly homologous variants.

Sequenced: blood, either unsorted or a sorted T cell fraction (not recorded which). All receptors come from a male donor with ankylosing spondylitis.

This clonotype occurred a few times. The chain joins TRBV6-1 to TRBJ1-1; perhaps TRBD1 as D (6 bases). Deletions cut 6 bases from V and 1 base from J, with 9 bases between. Germline values: CDR1 MNHNS, CDR2 SASEGT. This CDR3 is 13 amino acids long. The CDR3 region is CASRATGNTEAFF. CDR3 bases: TGTGCCAGCAGAGCGACAGGGAACACTGAAGCTTTCTTT.

J is TRBJ2-1 and V is TRBV12-3 or TRBV12-4; 7 bases are shared with TRBD1. This CDR3 contains 15 residues. J lost 7 bases, V lost 5 bases, and 11 bases had no gene match. The CDR3 sequence is CASSLTGSKGNEQFF. The CDR3 nucleotides are TGTGCCAGCAGTCTGACAGGGTCGAAGGGGAATGAGCAGTTCTTC.

The chain combines TRBV2 with TRBJ1-2, with D tentatively TRBD1 (6 bases). Trimming shortened V by 6 bases and J by 6 bases, and 14 bases separated the two germline ends. CDR1 is SNHLY, CDR2 FYNNEI, per germline. This CDR3 has 13 amino acids. The CDR3 nucleotides read TGTGCCAGCAGCCAATTATCAGGGGATGGCTACACCTTC. Translated, it gives CASSQLSGDGYTF.

The rearrangement joins TRBV6-1 to TRBJ1-6; 7 nucleotides match TRBD1. The CDR3 runs to 15 residues. The junction had 5 bases not matched to a gene; V was cut back by 6 bases and J by 3 bases. Germline V lookup: CDR1 MNHNS, CDR2 SASEGT. The CDR3 spells CASSLTGIYNSPLHF. The CDR3 DNA is TGTGCCAGCAGCCTGACAGGGATCTATAATTCACCCCTCCACTTT.

The rearrangement links TRBV15 to TRBJ2-1, with D perhaps TRBD2 (6 bases). Between the trimmed V and J ends, which lost 5 bases and 5 bases, there was a span of 16 bases. The CDR3 sequence is 15 residues long. Germline V gene lookup returns CDR1 LNHNV and CDR2 YYDKDF (reference sequence). This chain's CDR3 is CATSPGLARNNEQFF. In nucleotides, the CDR3 is TGTGCCACCAGCCCGGGGCTAGCGCGGAACAATGAGCAGTTCTTC.

In its sample, this clonotype was seen many times. V usage is TRBV5-1 and J usage is TRBJ1-2; D gene uncertain. Germline V gives CDR1 SGHRS, CDR2 YFSETQ. V lost 1 base and J 12 bases, leaving 16 bases between the germline ends. CDR3 length: 13 residues. This CDR3 reads CASSLKDGGTDTF. The CDR3 DNA sequence: TGCGCCAGCAGCTTGAAGGACGGCGGCACTGACACCTTC.

A few counts support this clonotype. V usage is TRBV6-1 and J usage is TRBJ1-1; 10 nucleotides agree with TRBD1. The ends lost 0 bases at V and 5 bases at J; junction bases unmatched: 3. The CDR3 extends over 15 amino acids. The germline V gene encodes CDR1 MNHNS and CDR2 SASEGT. Written as DNA, the CDR3 is TGTGCCAGCAGTGAAGCACGGACAGGGGGTACTGAAGCTTTCTTT. It specifies CASSEARTGGTEAFF.

The gene calls are TRBV7-9 and TRBJ1-6, with 8 nucleotides matching TRBD1. Germline assignment: CDR1 SEHNR and CDR2 FQNEAQ (reference sequence). The V segment lost 4 bases and the J segment 3 bases; nucleotides outside the gene matches: 5. The CDR3 is 16 residues long. The CDR3 DNA reads TGTGCCAGCAGCTACGGACAGGGATTCTATAATTCACCCCTCCACTTT. Translation: CASSYGQGFYNSPLHF. Full variable domain (remainder filled in from reference TRBV7-9 and TRBJ1-6): DTGVSQNPRHKITKRGQNVTFRCDPISEHNRLYWYRQTLGQGPEFLTYFQNEAQLEKSRLLSDRFSAERPKGSFSTLEIQRTEQGDSAMYLCASSYGQGFYNSPLHFGNGTRLTVT.

This clonotype showed up just a few times. V is TRBV5-1 and J is TRBJ2-1, with 11 bases aligning to TRBD2. The CDR3 spans 17 residues. Looked up from germline, CDR1 is SGHRS and CDR2 is YFSETQ. After removal of 0 bases from V and 9 bases from J, the junction contained 11 bases not matched to a gene. The CDR3 spells CASSLVLAGGQPAEQFF. The CDR3, as DNA: TGCGCCAGCAGCTTGGTGCTAGCGGGAGGACAGCCGGCTGAGCAGTTCTTC.

In nucleotides, the CDR3 is TGTGCCACCAGCACTACCGGGACCCTGAAAAATGAGCAGTTCTTC. This translates into CATSTTGTLKNEQFF. The rearrangement uses TRBV15 and TRBJ2-1, with D perhaps matching TRBD1 or TRBD2 (5 bases each). Germline CDR1 reads LNHNV; CDR2 reads YYDKDF (reference sequence). Trimming stripped 4 bases from V and 7 bases from J, with 17 bases between. The CDR3 is 15 amino acids.

The chain carries TRBV12-3 or TRBV12-4 and TRBJ2-1; D unclear. V shed 4 bases and J shed 5 bases, with 9 bases lying between them. The CDR3 contains 13 residues. The CDR3 DNA is TGTGCCAGCAGTTCTAAGGGCGACAATGAGCAGTTCTTC. Protein: CASSSKGDNEQFF.

The sample holds many counts of this clonotype. The chain employs TRBV4-3 and TRBJ1-2; no definite D call. Germline lookup yields CDR1 LGHNA and CDR2 YSLEER. The CDR3 is made up of 14 amino acids. Trimming removed 4 bases at V and 2 bases at J, with 11 bases between. CDR3 protein: CASSPDVQNYGYTF. CDR3 in DNA: TGCGCCAGCAGCCCTGACGTGCAGAACTATGGCTACACCTTC.

This chain connects TRBV9 to TRBJ2-3; perhaps D is TRBD1 or TRBD2 (5 bases each). Between the trimmed V and J ends, which lost 4 bases and 5 bases, there was a span of 14 bases. From germline, CDR1 is SGDLS and CDR2 YYNGEE. The CDR3 is 14 residues long. CDR3 sequence: CASSPRDLIDTQYF. CDR3 in DNA: TGTGCCAGCAGCCCCCGGGACCTCATAGATACGCAGTATTTT.

In its sample, this clonotype was seen a few times. The chain has TRBV3-1 and TRBJ1-2; D is undetermined. V lost 3 bases, J lost 2 bases, and 10 bases lay in between. Germline CDR1 is LGHDT and CDR2 is YNNKEL (reference sequence). The CDR3 is made up of 14 amino acids. The CDR3: CASSQRRRNYGYTF. CDR3 nucleotide sequence: TGTGCCAGCAGCCAGAGGAGGAGAAACTATGGCTACACCTTC.

The rearrangement links TRBV30 to TRBJ1-5; tentative D call: TRBD1 (5 bases). Germline assignment: CDR1 GTSNPN and CDR2 SVGIG (reference sequence). CDR3 length: 15 amino acids. V was pared by 3 bases and J by 6 bases, with 18 bases between. CDR3 protein: CAWSQGREASQPQHF. As DNA, the CDR3 is TGTGCCTGGAGCCAGGGACGGGAGGCGAGTCAGCCCCAGCATTTT.